This T cell receptor beta chain appears in the sequencing data of a study of T-cell reconstitution after alpha-beta-depleted transplantation in children. Findings and limits, study-wide: Reportedly, only several hundred clones from non-depleted graft cells drove alpha-beta T-cell counts at about two months. It was newly produced T cells that mostly accounted for T-cell counts and diversity one year after transplant.

Preparation of the TCRbeta library used unique molecular identifiers. TCRdb called the PCR reads again in MiXCR, with one record for every CDR3 protein. The sample has 200,000 to 250,000 distinct CDR3 sequences, 11% seen once. This clonotype was counted many times. No antigen is known for it. Specimen: PBMCs, collected before TCRalphabeta/CD19-depleted stem cell transplant. The clonotype was recovered from a child under two years old with acute myeloid leukemia, due to receive a stem cell transplant.

This chain's CDR3 is CASSLWGRPVEKLFF. In DNA form, the CDR3 reads TGTGCCAGCAGTTTGTGGGGCAGACCCGTTGAAAAACTGTTTTTT. The J gene is TRBJ1-4, the V gene TRBV12-3 or TRBV12-4; D is possibly TRBD1 (5 bases). The V and J ends lost 3 bases and 7 bases respectively, with 15 bases between them. The CDR3 sequence is 15 residues long.